This T cell receptor beta chain was found in a study of lymphopenia after photon versus proton radiotherapy. Findings and caveats of the study: Post-nadir TCR diversity decline inversely tracked overall survival among those who died. Better survival with proton therapy was suggested as possible, not demonstrated. Proton therapy kept repertoires fairly stable, unlike photons, which gained effector/memory cells. After the lymphocyte nadir, photon-treated repertoires showed oligoclonal expansion, especially of CD8+ Temra cells.

Concerning this clone: Antigen specificity is unknown.

Only in-frame clones appear in the TCRdb table, and some are missing; sequencing was by immunoSEQ multiplex PCR. The data hold under 20,000 clones, with more than 90% observed a single time. CDR1 MNHEY and CDR2 SVGAGI come from the germline V gene. Deletions cut 8 bases from V and 3 bases from J, with 17 bases between. This CDR3 has 14 amino acids. The chain combines TRBV6-5 with TRBJ2-7; the D gene is possibly TRBD2 (6 bases). The receptor's source is a woman between 40 and 50 years old with cholangiocarcinoma. The input for sequencing was peripheral blood, taken from a patient treated with photon-based radiotherapy. The CDR3 DNA sequence: TGTGCCAGCTCCCGCGGGACGGTAGACTACGAGCAGTACTTC. It encodes CASSRGTVDYEQYF.